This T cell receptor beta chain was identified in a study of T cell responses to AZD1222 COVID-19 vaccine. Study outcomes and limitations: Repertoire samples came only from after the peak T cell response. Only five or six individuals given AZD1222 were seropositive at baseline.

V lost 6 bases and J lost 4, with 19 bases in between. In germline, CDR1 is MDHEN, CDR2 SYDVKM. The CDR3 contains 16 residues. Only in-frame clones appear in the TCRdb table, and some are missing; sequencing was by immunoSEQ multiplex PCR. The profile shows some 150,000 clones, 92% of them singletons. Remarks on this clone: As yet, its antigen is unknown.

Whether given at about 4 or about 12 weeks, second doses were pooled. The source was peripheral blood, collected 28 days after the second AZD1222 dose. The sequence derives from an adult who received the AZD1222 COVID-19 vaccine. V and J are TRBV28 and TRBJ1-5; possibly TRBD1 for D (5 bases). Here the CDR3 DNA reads TGTGCCAGCAGAACCCAGGGAATCGCTTCGAATCAGCCCCAGCATTTT. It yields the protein CASRTQGIASNQPQHF.